The entry that follows covers one TCR beta chain sequence. Its antigen is not known. These data originate in a study of T-cell memory formation after mild COVID-19. 5'RACE, which relied on constant-segment primers, yielded TCR alpha and TCR beta cDNA libraries carrying sample barcodes and UMIs. TCRdb re-called the 5' RACE reads with MiXCR, one entry per CDR3 protein. The table records roughly 89,000 distinct CDR3 sequences, around 16% of them present only once. Whole-study results and caveats: Proof of SARS-CoV-2 specificity was absent for the second-wave clones that crested on day 37.

Sample: PBMCs or a T cell subset sorted from them (not recorded which). The source of this sequence is a man between 18 and 35 years old who had mild COVID-19 (a few samples of this study predate the infection). Cell type and time point are not known.

The CDR3 coding sequence is TGTGCCAGCAGAGTTGGCGAGACCCAGTACTTC. Protein: CASRVGETQYF. The rearrangement links TRBV6-5 to TRBJ2-5, with no clear D. Germline CDR1 is MNHEY and CDR2 is SVGAGI. This CDR3 is 11 amino acids long. The germline V and J ends were trimmed by 6 bases and 5 bases, with 7 bases remaining between them.